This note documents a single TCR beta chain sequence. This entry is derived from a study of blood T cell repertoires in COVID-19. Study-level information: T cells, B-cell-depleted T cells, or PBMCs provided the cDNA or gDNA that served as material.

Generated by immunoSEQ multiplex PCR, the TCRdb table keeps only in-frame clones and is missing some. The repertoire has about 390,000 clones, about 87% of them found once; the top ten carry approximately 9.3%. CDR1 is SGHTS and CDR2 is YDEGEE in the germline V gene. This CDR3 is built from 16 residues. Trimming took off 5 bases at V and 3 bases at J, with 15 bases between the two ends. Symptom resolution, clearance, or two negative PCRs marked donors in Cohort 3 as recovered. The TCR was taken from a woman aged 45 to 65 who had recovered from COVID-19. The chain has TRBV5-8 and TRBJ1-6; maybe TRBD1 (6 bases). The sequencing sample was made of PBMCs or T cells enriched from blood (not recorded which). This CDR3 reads CASRTKTGLYNSPLHF. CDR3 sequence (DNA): TGTGCCAGCAGAACTAAGACAGGCCTCTATAATTCACCCCTCCACTTT.